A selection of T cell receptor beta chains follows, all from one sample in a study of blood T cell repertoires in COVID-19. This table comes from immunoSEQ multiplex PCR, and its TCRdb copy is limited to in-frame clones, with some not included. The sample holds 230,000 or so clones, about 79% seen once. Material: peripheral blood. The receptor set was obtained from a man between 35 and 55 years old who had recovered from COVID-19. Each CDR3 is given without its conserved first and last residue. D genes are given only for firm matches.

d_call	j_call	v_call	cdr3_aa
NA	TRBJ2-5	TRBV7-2	ASSFGEETQY
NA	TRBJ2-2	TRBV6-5	ASIPANTGELF
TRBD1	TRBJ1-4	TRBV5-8	ASSLRTGSEKLF
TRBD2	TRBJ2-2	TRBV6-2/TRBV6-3	ASSYEERGVTGELF
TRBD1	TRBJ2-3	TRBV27	ASSDRGVTDTQY
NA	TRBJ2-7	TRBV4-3	ASSRDREGYEQY
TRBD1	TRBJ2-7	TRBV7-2	ASSQWGQGVYEQY
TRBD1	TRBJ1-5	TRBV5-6	ASSSLSGTGYSNQPQH
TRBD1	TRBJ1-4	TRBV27	ASGDSRNEKLF
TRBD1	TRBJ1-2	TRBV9	ASSAHSGTGYGYT
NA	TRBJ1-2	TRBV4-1	ASSQYQVGNYGYT
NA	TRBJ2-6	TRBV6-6	ASSRRDTELGANVLT
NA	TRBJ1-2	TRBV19	ASSIPVGSGGAYYGYT
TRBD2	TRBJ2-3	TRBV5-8	ASSFSGRRTDTQY
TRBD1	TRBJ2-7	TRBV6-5	ASSYRDRGPHEQY
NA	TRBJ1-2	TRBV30	AWARGREYYGYT